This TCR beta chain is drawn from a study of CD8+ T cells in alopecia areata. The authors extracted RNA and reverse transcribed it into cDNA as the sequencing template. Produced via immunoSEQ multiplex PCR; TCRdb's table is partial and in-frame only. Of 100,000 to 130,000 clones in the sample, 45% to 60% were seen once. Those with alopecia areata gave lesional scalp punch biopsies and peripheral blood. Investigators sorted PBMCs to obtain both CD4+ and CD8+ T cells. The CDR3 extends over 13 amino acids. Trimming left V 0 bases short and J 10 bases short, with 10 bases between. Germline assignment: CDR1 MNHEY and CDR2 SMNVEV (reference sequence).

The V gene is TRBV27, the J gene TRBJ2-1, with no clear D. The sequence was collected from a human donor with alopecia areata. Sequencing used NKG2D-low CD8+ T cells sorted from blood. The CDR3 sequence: CASSLSPAWEQFF. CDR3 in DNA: TGTGCCAGCAGTTTATCGCCGGCCTGGGAGCAGTTCTTC.